The rows below give T cell receptor beta chains drawn from one sample of a study of identical twins. TCRdb processed the 5' RACE reads anew with MiXCR; each CDR3 protein has one entry. The table has under 350,000 distinct CDR3 sequences, 9.5% seen once. The same data also went into a second study, on yellow fever vaccine responses in identical twins.

Material for sequencing was CD8+ T cells sorted from blood. These receptors originate from a young woman in good health. Each CDR3 is given with its conserved first and last residue. The order of the fields is clone size, J gene, D gene, V gene, CDR3 protein, CDR3 DNA. D genes are given only for firm matches. A clone size is listed for some rows: how often the clone was seen (once, few, many), or a class if it is expanded.

size: .
J: TRBJ2-2
D: .
V: TRBV5-1
CDR3: CASSLWVGGTGELFF
DNA: TGCGCCAGCAGCTTATGGGTCGGAGGCACCGGGGAGCTGTTTTTT

size: many
J: TRBJ2-3
D: TRBD2
V: TRBV12-3/TRBV12-4
CDR3: CASSLLAGGGTDTQYF
DNA: TGTGCCAGCAGTTTATTAGCGGGAGGAGGCACAGATACGCAGTATTTT

size: .
J: TRBJ1-2
D: .
V: TRBV6-2/TRBV6-3
CDR3: CASSYSVQEAMGYTF
DNA: TGTGCCAGCAGTTACTCGGTCCAGGAGGCTATGGGCTACACCTTC

size: .
J: TRBJ1-6
D: .
V: TRBV7-9
CDR3: CASSLAGQGLNSPLHF
DNA: TGTGCCAGCAGCTTAGCGGGGCAGGGACTTAATTCACCCCTCCACTTT

size: .
J: TRBJ1-5
D: .
V: TRBV7-9
CDR3: CASSRIQPQHF
DNA: TGTGCCAGCAGCCGAATTCAGCCCCAGCATTTT

size: many
J: TRBJ2-7
D: .
V: TRBV20-1
CDR3: CSDRGWDSYEQYF
DNA: TGCAGTGACCGGGGGTGGGACTCCTACGAGCAGTACTTC

size: .
J: TRBJ2-7
D: .
V: TRBV10-2
CDR3: CASGVRSYEQYF
DNA: TGCGCCAGCGGGGTAAGATCCTACGAGCAGTACTTC

size: many
J: TRBJ2-7
D: .
V: TRBV15
CDR3: CATSRVRDTPYEQYF
DNA: TGTGCCACCAGCAGAGTCCGAGATACCCCCTACGAGCAGTACTTC

size: few
J: TRBJ2-7
D: TRBD2
V: TRBV15
CDR3: CATSMGTIIEQYF
DNA: TGTGCCACCAGCATGGGGACTATCATCGAGCAGTACTTC

size: many
J: TRBJ2-7
D: TRBD1
V: TRBV2
CDR3: CASSEGQGKYEQYF
DNA: TGTGCCAGCAGTGAGGGACAGGGCAAGTACGAGCAGTACTTC

size: many
J: TRBJ2-3
D: .
V: TRBV6-2/TRBV6-3
CDR3: CASSYSRRDLTDTQYF
DNA: TGTGCCAGCAGTTACTCGAGGCGAGACTTGACTGATACGCAGTATTTT

size: .
J: TRBJ2-7
D: TRBD2
V: TRBV3-1
CDR3: CASSKFSGSSYEQYF
DNA: TGTGCCAGCAGCAAATTTAGCGGGAGCTCCTACGAGCAGTACTTC

size: few
J: TRBJ2-3
D: TRBD2
V: TRBV28
CDR3: CASMRLADSSTDTQYF
DNA: TGTGCCAGCATGAGACTAGCGGATTCTAGCACAGATACGCAGTATTTT

size: few
J: TRBJ2-2
D: TRBD2
V: TRBV12-3/TRBV12-4
CDR3: CASSFLAVPDTGELFF
DNA: TGTGCCAGCAGTTTCCTAGCGGTTCCAGACACCGGGGAGCTGTTTTTT

size: .
J: TRBJ2-1
D: TRBD2
V: TRBV27
CDR3: CASSIGGGLHNEQFF
DNA: TGTGCCAGCAGTATCGGGGGGGGCCTCCACAATGAGCAGTTCTTC

size: few
J: TRBJ2-3
D: .
V: TRBV27
CDR3: CASHLSGYTDTQYF
DNA: TGTGCCAGCCACCTTAGCGGCTACACAGATACGCAGTATTTT

size: many
J: TRBJ2-7
D: .
V: TRBV27
CDR3: CASRDKGYYEQYF
DNA: TGTGCCAGCAGAGACAAGGGGTATTACGAGCAGTACTTC

size: few
J: TRBJ2-7
D: .
V: TRBV30
CDR3: CAWSYDSPEQYF
DNA: TGTGCCTGGAGTTACGACAGCCCCGAGCAGTACTTC

size: .
J: TRBJ2-3
D: TRBD2
V: TRBV7-9
CDR3: CASSIPSGGASDTQYF
DNA: TGTGCCAGCAGCATTCCTAGCGGGGGGGCTTCAGATACGCAGTATTTT

size: few
J: TRBJ2-1
D: .
V: TRBV27
CDR3: CASSLGAGNYNEQFF
DNA: TGTGCCAGCAGTTTAGGGGCAGGTAACTACAATGAGCAGTTCTTC

size: many
J: TRBJ2-7
D: .
V: TRBV12-3/TRBV12-4
CDR3: CASSSQVRPYEQYF
DNA: TGTGCCAGCAGTTCCCAGGTACGGCCCTACGAGCAGTACTTC

size: few
J: TRBJ1-1
D: .
V: TRBV5-1
CDR3: CASSSGPQDSMNTEAFF
DNA: TGCGCCAGCAGCAGCGGGCCGCAGGACTCTATGAACACTGAAGCTTTCTTT

size: .
J: TRBJ2-7
D: TRBD1
V: TRBV20-1
CDR3: CSARDRASHYEQYF
DNA: TGCAGTGCTAGGGACAGGGCATCCCACTACGAGCAGTACTTC

size: many
J: TRBJ1-1
D: .
V: TRBV21-1
CDR3: CASSKNTEAFF
DNA: TGTGCCAGCAGCAAGAACACTGAAGCTTTCTTT

size: many
J: TRBJ1-2
D: .
V: TRBV27
CDR3: CASSLIGDNYGYTF
DNA: TGTGCCAGCAGTTTAATTGGGGACAACTATGGCTACACCTTC

size: few
J: TRBJ2-1
D: .
V: TRBV5-5
CDR3: CASREGSGTSHEQFF
DNA: TGTGCCAGCAGGGAGGGTAGCGGAACGTCACATGAGCAGTTCTTC

size: .
J: TRBJ2-5
D: .
V: TRBV7-2
CDR3: CASSLFVGGLGETQYF
DNA: TGTGCCAGCAGCTTATTCGTTGGTGGGTTGGGAGAGACCCAGTACTTC

size: many
J: TRBJ2-2
D: .
V: TRBV7-2
CDR3: CASSSSFGSGGELFF
DNA: TGTGCCAGCAGCTCGAGTTTCGGGAGCGGCGGGGAGCTGTTTTTT

size: .
J: TRBJ2-2
D: .
V: TRBV23-1
CDR3: CASSQSLMGELFF
DNA: TGCGCCAGCAGTCAATCGCTTATGGGGGAGCTGTTTTTT

size: .
J: TRBJ2-1
D: .
V: TRBV12-3/TRBV12-4
CDR3: CASQGGRSSYNEQFF
DNA: TGTGCCAGCCAGGGGGGCCGGAGCTCCTACAATGAGCAGTTCTTC

size: .
J: TRBJ1-1
D: TRBD1
V: TRBV6-1
CDR3: CASSGQGENTEAFF
DNA: TGTGCCAGCAGCGGACAGGGGGAAAACACTGAAGCTTTCTTT

size: .
J: TRBJ1-5
D: TRBD1
V: TRBV20-1
CDR3: CSAQVPGQGAPRVYF
DNA: TGCAGTGCTCAAGTCCCGGGACAGGGGGCGCCCCGTGTGTATTTT

size: few
J: TRBJ2-1
D: TRBD2
V: TRBV11-2
CDR3: CASSSRVAGLSYNEQFF
DNA: TGTGCCAGCAGCTCCCGGGTAGCGGGCCTCTCCTACAATGAGCAGTTCTTC

size: many
J: TRBJ1-1
D: TRBD1
V: TRBV29-1
CDR3: CSVELTGINTEAFF
DNA: TGCAGCGTTGAATTGACAGGGATAAACACTGAAGCTTTCTTT

size: many
J: TRBJ2-3
D: TRBD2
V: TRBV27
CDR3: CASSLSTSGATDTQYF
DNA: TGTGCCAGCAGTTTAAGTACTAGCGGGGCCACAGATACGCAGTATTTT

size: many
J: TRBJ2-5
D: .
V: TRBV10-3
CDR3: CAISAGDSFTRETQYF
DNA: TGTGCCATCAGTGCCGGGGATAGCTTTACCCGGGAGACCCAGTACTTC

size: many
J: TRBJ2-1
D: .
V: TRBV6-5
CDR3: CASSYRPSDEQFF
DNA: TGTGCCAGCAGTTATCGGCCATCGGATGAGCAGTTCTTC

size: many
J: TRBJ1-1
D: .
V: TRBV12-3/TRBV12-4
CDR3: CASSPGTTEAFF
DNA: TGTGCCAGCAGTCCCGGGACAACTGAAGCTTTCTTT

size: .
J: TRBJ2-7
D: .
V: TRBV29-1
CDR3: CSVEDHDSSYEQYF
DNA: TGCAGCGTTGAAGATCACGACAGCTCCTACGAGCAGTACTTC

size: few
J: TRBJ2-3
D: TRBD1
V: TRBV4-3
CDR3: CASSHDRVDTQYF
DNA: TGCGCCAGCAGCCATGACAGGGTGGATACGCAGTATTTT